The entry below describes one T cell receptor beta chain. This clonotype was observed many times. What this receptor recognizes is not known. The record has no base qualities; no much larger clone is one base away. These data originate in a study of T-cell reconstitution after alpha-beta-depleted transplantation in children (dated by TCRdb to 2016 to 2017). Study-level background: Using TCR repertoire profiling, the study quantitatively followed how T-cell immune reconstitution unfolded in children after TCRalphabeta/CD19-depleted allogeneic hematopoietic cell transplantation. What the study reported, not specific to this receptor: The apparently early alphabetaT-cell count recovery about two months after transplant was reportedly dependent on only several hundred rapidly expanded clones derived from non-depleted graft cells. In some patients, high TCRbeta diversity at day 60 was attributed to recipient T cells and intrathymic progenitors that had survived conditioning. Over the following months the frequencies of hyperexpanded clones went down, and after one year T-cell counts and TCRbeta diversity were mostly credited to newly produced T cells.

Preparation of the library involved PCR. Sequencing was performed on an Illumina HiSeq 2500. TCR libraries were prepared with molecular barcoding, using unique molecular identifiers to normalize TCRbeta repertoire quantification. Using fastp at Q25 and MiXCR, TCRdb reprocessed the public reads and kept productive beta chains. Every distinct CDR3 protein forms one entry, paired with its most common genes and DNA. The sample table records approximately 430,000 distinct CDR3 sequences; around 15% of these occur just once. The ten largest clones capture 25% to 30% of the sample. According to the study, the label for this sample's treatment or condition signals: allogeneic hematopoietic cell transplantation with graft depleted of TCRalphabeta T cells and CD19 B cells. The children who served as transplant recipients had been given grafts of TCRalphabeta/CD19-depleted allogeneic hematopoietic cells. The TCR originated in a boy under two years old who had a stem cell transplant for Wiskott-Aldrich syndrome, so the T cells may come from the graft donor. Sequencing was performed on PBMCs, mostly from graft donor cells, taken 360 days after TCRalphabeta/CD19-depleted stem cell transplant.

CDR3 sequence: CAISAPSLDEQYF. The base sequence is TGTGCCATCAGTGCCCCTTCGCTAGACGAGCAGTACTTC. Rearrangement joined TRBV10-3 to TRBJ2-7; the D gene is not confidently resolved. The CDR3, from cysteine to phenylalanine, totals 13 residues. Only the CDR3 DNA is retained, 39 bases long and in frame from the first base. From the germline V gene, CDR1 is ENHRY and CDR2 is SYGVKD. The trim is 4 bases for V and 5 bases for J, with a gap of 12 bases between the germline ends.